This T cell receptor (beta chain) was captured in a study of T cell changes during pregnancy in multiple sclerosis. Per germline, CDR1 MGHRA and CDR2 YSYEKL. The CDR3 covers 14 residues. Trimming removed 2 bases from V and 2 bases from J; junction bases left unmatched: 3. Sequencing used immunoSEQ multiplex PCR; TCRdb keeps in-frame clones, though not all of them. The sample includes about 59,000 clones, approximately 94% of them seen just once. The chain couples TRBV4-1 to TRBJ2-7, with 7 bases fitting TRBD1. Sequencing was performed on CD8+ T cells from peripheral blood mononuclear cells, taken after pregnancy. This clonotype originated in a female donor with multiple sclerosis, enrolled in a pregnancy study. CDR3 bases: TGCGCCAGCAGCCAAAAACAGGGGACCTACGAGCAGTACTTC. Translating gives CASSQKQGTYEQYF.